The next 22 T cell receptor beta chains were all read from a single sample in a study of T cell responses to AZD1222 COVID-19 vaccine. Here immunoSEQ multiplex PCR was the method, and the copy in TCRdb shows in-frame clones only, minus some. Counted here are some 150,000 clones, around nine tenths occurring once; the ten biggest clones make up roughly 4.7%. The source was peripheral blood, collected on day 0 of AZD1222 vaccination. These TCRs come from an adult in good health.

The rearrangement links TRBV20-1 to TRBJ2-7; no definite D call. The CDR3 runs to 10 residues. Germline values: CDR1 DFQATT, CDR2 SNEGSKA (reference sequence). The CDR3 protein is CSYRAREQYF. The CDR3 bases are TGCAGCTATAGGGCTCGCGAGCAGTACTTC.

The chain recombines TRBV6-5 with TRBJ1-2, with TRBD1 identical over 10 bases. The germline V gene has CDR1 MNHEY and CDR2 SVGAGI. V dropped 0 bases and J dropped 2; count of bases not matched to a gene: 0. CDR3 length equals 15 residues. CDR3 bases: TGTGCCAGCAGTTACTCGACAGGGGGCAACTATGGCTACACCTTC. It specifies CASSYSTGGNYGYTF.

The J gene is TRBJ2-2, the V gene TRBV6-1; no clear D. This CDR3 contains 15 residues. The V gene lost 2 bases and the J gene lost 0 bases, with 7 bases spanning the gap. In germline, CDR1 is MNHNS, CDR2 SASEGT. DNA for the CDR3: TGTGCCAGCAGTGAATATAGGGCGAACACCGGGGAGCTGTTTTTT. This encodes CASSEYRANTGELFF.

V usage is TRBV4-1 and J usage is TRBJ2-1; 7 bases agree with TRBD1. The CDR3 contains 16 residues. J gave up 3 bases and V 5 bases, and 10 bases lay outside the gene matches. CDR1 is MGHRA, CDR2 YSYEKL, per germline. CDR3 protein: CASSNRGTSSYNEQFF. CDR3 DNA sequence: TGCGCCAGCAGCAACAGGGGAACTAGTAGCTACAATGAGCAGTTCTTC.

Here the CDR3 DNA reads TGTGCCAGCAGTCCCGGGACAGGGGGCTCTGGAAACACCATATATTTT. Protein product: CASSPGTGGSGNTIYF. The J gene is TRBJ1-3, the V gene TRBV27, with 11 bases identical to TRBD1. With V trimmed by 5 bases and J by 0 bases, 3 bases remained unmatched. The CDR3 has 16 residues. Germline V gives CDR1 MNHEY, CDR2 SMNVEV (reference sequence).

This chain uses TRBV5-1 with TRBJ1-1; possible D gene TRBD1, 6 bases. Trimming left V 3 bases short and J 1 base short, with 16 bases between. The CDR3 is 16 amino acids. Germline assignment: CDR1 SGHRS and CDR2 YFSETQ. This CDR3 reads CASSYTGTRRNTEAFF. In nucleotides, the CDR3 is TGCGCCAGCAGCTATACCGGGACAAGAAGGAACACTGAAGCTTTCTTT.

The chain uses TRBV27 and TRBJ2-7; 9 nucleotides line up with TRBD2. V lost 1 base and J lost 7; bases outside the gene matches: 14. The germline gives CDR1 MNHEY, CDR2 SMNVEV (reference sequence). This CDR3 is built from 17 residues. CDR3 amino acids: CASSLWGGAGGPNEQYF. CDR3 coding DNA: TGTGCCAGCAGTTTATGGGGCGGGGCGGGAGGGCCGAATGAGCAGTACTTC.

The chain recombines TRBV12-3 or TRBV12-4 with TRBJ2-7; D call uncertain. The CDR3 spans 12 residues. V lost 5 bases, J lost 7 bases, and 12 bases lay in between. The CDR3 region is CASSPPLGEQYF. CDR3 in DNA: TGTGCCAGCAGTCCTCCCTTGGGAGAGCAGTACTTC.

This rearrangement joins TRBV12-3 or TRBV12-4 to TRBJ2-3; no clear D. With 6 bases removed from V and 2 bases from J, the gap between germline ends came to 6 bases. The CDR3 has 12 amino acids. The CDR3 region has the DNA TGTGCCAGCAGCCTATACACAGATACGCAGTATTTT. Its translation: CASSLYTDTQYF.

The chain joins TRBV27 to TRBJ1-6, with 10 bases identical to TRBD1. The CDR3 is 13 amino acids. The V and J ends lost 6 bases and 11 bases, in that order; junction bases with no gene match: 4. The germline CDR1 and CDR2 sequences are MNHEY and SMNVEV (reference sequence). The CDR3 spells CASSRTGGPPLHF. Here the CDR3 DNA reads TGTGCCAGCAGCCGGACAGGGGGGCCACCCCTCCACTTT.

The gene calls are TRBV7-8 and TRBJ1-1, with no clear D. The ends were cut back, 5 bases at V and 2 bases at J, with 18 bases in the middle. CDR3 length: 16 amino acids. The germline V gene encodes CDR1 SGHVS and CDR2 FQNEAQ. The CDR3 DNA is TGTGCCAGCAGCCCGCAAAGATACACCGCTAACACTGAAGCTTTCTTT. It specifies CASSPQRYTANTEAFF.

This sequence joins TRBV6-5 and TRBJ2-1; 7 bases are shared with TRBD2. From germline, CDR1 is MNHEY and CDR2 SVGAGI. The CDR3 runs 15 residues. Unmatched junction bases numbered 8, after V lost 6 bases and J lost 3 bases. In DNA form, the CDR3 reads TGTGCCAGCAGACCCGGACTAGTGGGCTACAATGAGCAGTTCTTC. Translated: CASRPGLVGYNEQFF.

The chain is built from TRBV28 and TRBJ1-2; D ambiguous. Germline V gene sequence: CDR1 MDHEN, CDR2 SYDVKM. Deletions cut 8 bases from V and 0 bases from J, with 10 bases between. The CDR3 loop spans 13 amino acids. The DNA of the CDR3 is TGTGCCAGCGGTACCCAGCCTAACTATGGCTACACCTTC. Residues: CASGTQPNYGYTF.

The chain employs TRBV6-6 and TRBJ1-5; D gene uncertain. V dropped 0 bases and J dropped 6 bases, with 6 bases sitting between them. The CDR3 is 13 amino acids. CDR1 is MNHNY, CDR2 SVGAGI, per germline (reference sequence). In DNA form, the CDR3 reads TGTGCCAGCAGTTACTCGGCCGGTCAGCCCCAGCATTTT. It encodes CASSYSAGQPQHF.

In this sample, this clone turned up once. The V gene is TRBV12-3 or TRBV12-4, the J gene TRBJ1-1; no clear D gene. V lost 1 base and J 5 bases, leaving 8 bases between the germline ends. The CDR3 consists of 13 residues. The CDR3 reads CASSLVWETEAFF. Here the CDR3 DNA reads TGTGCCAGCAGTTTAGTTTGGGAAACTGAAGCTTTCTTT.

V and J are TRBV18 and TRBJ1-1, with D perhaps TRBD1 (5 bases). The CDR3 length is 12 residues. The germline V and J ends were trimmed by 3 bases and 13 bases, with 15 bases remaining between them. Germline-derived CDR1 and CDR2 are KGHSH and LQKENI. CDR3 sequence: CASSPPGGNGFF. The DNA for the CDR3 is TGTGCCAGCTCACCCCCTGGGGGGAACGGTTTCTTT.

This clone has just one count. V gene TRBV11-2 combines with J gene TRBJ1-5; the D is unclear. CDR3 length equals 14 residues. In germline, CDR1 is SGHAT, CDR2 FQNNGV. V was pared by 5 bases and J by 3 bases, with 11 bases between. The CDR3 DNA follows: TGTGCCAGCAGCCAAAGCAACACCAATCAGCCCCAGCATTTT. Translation: CASSQSNTNQPQHF.

V and J are TRBV18 and TRBJ1-6; D gene uncertain. CDR1 KGHSH and CDR2 LQKENI come from the germline V gene. V gave up 4 bases and J gave up 8 bases, with 6 bases separating them. The CDR3 totals 12 residues. The CDR3: CASSHRDSPLHF. For the CDR3, the DNA is TGTGCCAGCTCACATCGAGATTCACCCCTCCACTTT. The complete variable domain, with remaining parts taken from reference TRBV18 and TRBJ1-6, reads NAGVMQNPRHLVRRRGQEARLRCSPMKGHSHVYWYRQLPEEGLKFMVYLQKENIIDESGMPKERFSAEFPKEGPSILRIQQVVRGDSAAYFCASSHRDSPLHFGNGTRLTVT.

This chain uses TRBV23-1 with TRBJ1-4; 9 bases align to TRBD1. TRBV23-1 is an open reading frame, and its role is uncertain. There are 16 residues in the CDR3. V shed 3 bases and J 8 bases; nucleotides not matched to a gene: 10. In DNA form, the CDR3 reads TGCGCCAGCAGTCATTTCTACAGGGGGCTTTTGGAAAAACTGTTTTTT. Its translation: CASSHFYRGLLEKLFF.

The rearrangement uses TRBV5-6 and TRBJ2-1; D is unclear. The CDR3 is made up of 12 amino acids. V was trimmed by 1 base and J by 6 bases, leaving 5 bases between them. Looked up from germline, CDR1 is SGHDT and CDR2 is YYEEEE. DNA for the CDR3: TGTGCCAGCAGCTTGTTCCTCAATGAGCAGTTCTTC. Translation: CASSLFLNEQFF.

The chain recombines TRBV10-2 with TRBJ1-2, with a possible D match to TRBD1 (6 bases). V dropped 1 base and J dropped 4 bases, with 7 bases sitting between them. CDR1 is WSHSY, CDR2 SAAADI, per germline. The CDR3 totals 13 residues. In DNA form, the CDR3 reads TGCGCCAGCAGTGAGTACAGGGCCTATGGCTACACCTTC. Its protein product is CASSEYRAYGYTF.

This chain uses TRBV19 with TRBJ1-2, with D perhaps TRBD1 (5 bases). Per germline, CDR1 LNHDA and CDR2 SQIVND (reference sequence). This CDR3 has 16 residues. The V gene lost 4 bases and the J gene lost 4 bases, with 19 bases spanning the gap. CDR3 nucleotides: TGTGCCAGTAGTACAGCAAACACCGGAGGGACCTATGGCTACACCTTC. Translation gives CASSTANTGGTYGYTF.